This TCR beta chain is from a study of T-cell reconstitution after alpha-beta-depleted transplantation in children. Construction of the TCRbeta library involved unique molecular identifiers. TCRdb ran MiXCR on the PCR reads and lists one entry per CDR3 protein. The repertoire has about 310,000 distinct CDR3 sequences, 20% to 30% of them found once; the top ten carry roughly 9.8%. Study-wide results and limits: Alpha-beta T cells present about two months after transplant were reported to originate from several hundred expanded graft clones. When one year had passed after transplant, most T-cell counts and diversity came from newly produced T cells.

The CDR3 runs 17 residues. From germline, CDR1 is SGHRS and CDR2 YFSETQ. The sample holds many counts of this clonotype. The antigen is not known. The germline gene is not matched at one end of the junction; a read error may be the cause. The receptor was isolated from a male patient between 5 and 17 years old who had a stem cell transplant for acute lymphoblastic leukemia, so the T cells may come from the graft donor. The source was PBMCs, mostly from graft donor cells, collected 180 days after TCRalphabeta/CD19-depleted stem cell transplant. This rearrangement joins TRBV5-1 to TRBJ2-2, with TRBD2 matching over 11 bases. The CDR3, as DNA: TGCGCCACCAGCGAATCCGGACTAGCGGGGAACACCGGGGAGCTGTTTTTT. This codes for CATSESGLAGNTGELFF.